This TCR beta chain was captured by sequencing in a study of CD8+ T cells in alopecia areata. Study background: The duration of tofacitinib was 6 to 18 months, with 6 months off drug afterward.

Isolated RNA was reverse transcribed into cDNA used as the sequencing template. Sequencing used immunoSEQ multiplex PCR; TCRdb keeps in-frame clones, though not all of them. The sample records 110,000 to 150,000 clones, around 58% being singletons. General observations from the study: Lesional tissue from the scalp (especially in alopecia totalis/universalis) showed higher clonality than normal scalp. Compared with mice, patients displayed less clear TCR sharing, possibly for HLA-related reasons.

Per the germline V gene, CDR1 is GTSNPN and CDR2 is SVGIG (reference sequence). Trimming removed 4 bases from V and 4 bases from J, with 14 bases in between. The length of the CDR3 is 14 residues. On this clone itself: Antigen specificity is unknown.

The material sequenced was CD4+ T cells sorted from blood, taken at week 0. The receptor's source is a human donor with alopecia areata. The chain employs TRBV30 and TRBJ1-5; D is perhaps TRBD1 (5 bases). The CDR3 here is CAWNLAGRNQPQHF. CDR3 nucleotides: TGTGCCTGGAACCTCGCAGGGAGGAATCAGCCCCAGCATTTT.